This paragraph covers one TCR beta chain sequence. Its antigen is not known. The sample is drawn from a study of breast tumors, draining lymph nodes, adjacent tissues. Broader study findings: Luminal-like breast cancer showed significantly higher tumor–nontumor repertoire similarity than basal-like.

The lymph nodes were axillary draining lymph nodes from breast cancer patients. MiXCR was run by TCRdb on the multiplex PCR reads, yielding one entry per CDR3 protein. The sample yields approximately 150,000 distinct CDR3 sequences, approximately 33% seen once. Trimming cost V 2 bases and J 11 bases, with 10 bases left between them. The CDR3 is 11 amino acids. Germline CDR1 reads DFQATT; CDR2 reads SNEGSKA (reference sequence). The chain links TRBV20-1 to TRBJ1-3; no definite D call. The receptor was derived from a female donor with breast cancer. Some clones in this sample may be carry-over from other donors' samples. Sequenced input: axillary lymph node tissue. The CDR3 DNA follows: TGCAGTGCTAGAAGGCCTACGTCCATATATTTT. As protein: CSARRPTSIYF.